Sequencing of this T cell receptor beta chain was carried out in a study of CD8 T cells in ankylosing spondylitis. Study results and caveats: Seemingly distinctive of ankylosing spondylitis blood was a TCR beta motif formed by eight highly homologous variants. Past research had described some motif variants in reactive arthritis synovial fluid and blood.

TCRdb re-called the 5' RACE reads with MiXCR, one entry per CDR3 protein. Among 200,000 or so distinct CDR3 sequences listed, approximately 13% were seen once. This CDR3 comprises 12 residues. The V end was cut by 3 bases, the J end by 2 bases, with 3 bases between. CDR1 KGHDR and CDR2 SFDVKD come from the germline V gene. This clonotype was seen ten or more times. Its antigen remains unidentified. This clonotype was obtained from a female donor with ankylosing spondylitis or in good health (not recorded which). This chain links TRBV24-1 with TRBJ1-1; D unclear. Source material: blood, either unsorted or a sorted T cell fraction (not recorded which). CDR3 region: CATSDPNTEAFF. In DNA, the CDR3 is TGTGCCACCAGTGATCCTAACACTGAAGCTTTCTTT.